The clone carrying this T cell receptor (beta chain) came up many times. What it binds is unknown. RNA was extracted from bulk tissue without any cell sorting. This non-tumor lung sample came from over 3 cm beyond the tumor edge. Trimming cost V 7 bases and J 6 bases, with 25 bases left between them. The germline V gene encodes CDR1 DFQATT and CDR2 SNEGSKA (reference sequence). CDR3 length equals 15 residues. This sample was included in a study of tumor and adjacent non-tumor tissue in lung cancer. Looking at the study overall: Patients were aged roughly 30 to 76, fewer than twelve men and about five women, stage I to III. General study points: Normal lung showed higher cumulative top 100 clone frequency than tumor.

Three rounds of nested PCR, following a modified ARM-PCR protocol, produced the TCRbeta library. TCRdb redid the calling of the multiplex PCR reads with MiXCR, one entry per CDR3 protein. Among some 80,000 distinct CDR3 sequences listed, 76% were seen once. This rearrangement joins TRBV20-1 to TRBJ2-7, with a possible D match to TRBD2 (6 bases). The specimen was distant non-tumor lung tissue. The origin of this receptor is a man aged 70 or older with non-small cell lung cancer. The CDR3 reads CSGGAGGGTFTEQYF. The CDR3 DNA reads TGCAGTGGCGGGGCGGGTGGGGGGACTTTCACCGAGCAGTACTTC.